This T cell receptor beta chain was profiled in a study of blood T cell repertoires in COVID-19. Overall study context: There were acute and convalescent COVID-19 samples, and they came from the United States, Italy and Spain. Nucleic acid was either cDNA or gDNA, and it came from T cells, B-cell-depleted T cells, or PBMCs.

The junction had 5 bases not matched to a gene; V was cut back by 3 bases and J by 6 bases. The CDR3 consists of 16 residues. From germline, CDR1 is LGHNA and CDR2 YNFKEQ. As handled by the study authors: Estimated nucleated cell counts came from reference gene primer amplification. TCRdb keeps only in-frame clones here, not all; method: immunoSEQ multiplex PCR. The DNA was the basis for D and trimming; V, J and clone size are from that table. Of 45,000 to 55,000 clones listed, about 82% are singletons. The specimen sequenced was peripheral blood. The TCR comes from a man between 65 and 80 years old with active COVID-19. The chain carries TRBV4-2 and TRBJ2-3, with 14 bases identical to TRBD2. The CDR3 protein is CASSQRTSGGWDTQYF. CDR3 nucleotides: TGTGCCAGCAGCCAGCGGACTAGCGGGGGGTGGGATACGCAGTATTTT.